Reported below is one TCR beta chain. Its antigen is not known. Generated by immunoSEQ multiplex PCR, the TCRdb table keeps only in-frame clones and is missing some. This sample carries about 33,000 clones, around four fifths of them seen once, and the ten largest clones take approximately 38%. This entry is derived from a study of T cells in tumors after PD-1 blockade. The overall study: Daily vismodegib 150 mg continued in a subset of anti-PD-1-treated patients. Peripheral blood samples averaged 36,536 unique clonotypes and 100,000 to 130,000 templates.

General study results and limits: Blood contained 40% to 50% of the tumor's TCR clonotypes.

From germline, CDR1 is MNHNS and CDR2 SASEGT. V gave up 2 bases and J gave up 4 bases, with 8 bases separating them. This CDR3 comprises 13 residues. Sample: PBMCs, taken before anti-PD-1 treatment. This receptor was identified in a human donor with basal cell carcinoma. The chain is built from TRBV6-1 and TRBJ1-1; tentatively, D is TRBD1 (5 bases). CDR3 bases: TGTGCCAGCAGTGAATCAGGGCGCACTGAAGCTTTCTTT. This codes for CASSESGRTEAFF.